This note documents a single T cell receptor beta chain sequence. It lacks a known antigen. One base away there is no much larger clone; base qualities are not given. Using the deep immunoSEQ assay, multiplex PCR amplified TCR CDR3 regions from genomic DNA. For each cell subset, the extracted genomic DNA was distributed evenly across all wells of several immunoSEQ 96-well plates, and each plate served as one replicate. Each replicate PCR for sorted subsets received around 0.2 ug genomic DNA, equal to roughly 33,000 T cell genomes. The purified libraries were quantified using a Qubit 3.0 fluorometer, sized with a Bioanalyzer 2100, and then quantified again using the KAPA Library Quantification kit. Each immunoSEQ 96-well plate was sequenced on its own single-read 150-cycle Illumina NextSeq 550 flow cell. The published analysis was carried out like this. Because the immunoSEQ output held only junctional sequences and lacked quality scores, the filtering could not match the filtering applied to full-length reads. Sequences were annotated with PyIR, a Python wrapper for IgBLAST v1.9, using IMGT germline references to assign V/J genes and CDR3. Any read was removed if the V/J assignment was weak (E-value above 1e-6), the CDR3 was missing, or the read contained stop codons, out-of-frame junctions, or ambiguous translated residues. V3J clonotypes were defined as sequences sharing the same inferred V gene, J gene, and CDR3 amino acid sequence. The percentage overlap between two repertoires was calculated by dividing the number of shared unique clonotypes by the size of the smaller repertoire. RTK rarefaction, the Chao1 estimator, and Recon v2.1 estimates of unobserved clonotypes were used to assess repertoire richness. Generation probabilities for all TCRbeta clonotypes obtained by the gDNA method from a handful of donors were computed using OLGA. TCRdb provides this immuneACCESS table in a form limited to in-frame rearrangements. Some clones are lacking; in checked studies, under half of them reflect an unresolved V gene, and why the rest are absent is not known. The V and J calls and clone size come from that table; D and trimming were worked out from the DNA. The sample contains roughly 850,000 clones, 95% to 97% of them found a single time. Clones ranked in the top ten supply over 0.2% of the sample.

For the CD8 naive samples, CD45RO-negative cells were positively selected for CCR7, yielding a CD45RA+CCR7+ population from which TemRA cells were excluded. Donors were healthy HIV-negative adults with no recently reported acute infections or vaccinations. Only Caucasian adults living in Nashville, Tennessee, USA were represented among the donors. After blood collection by leukapheresis, PBMCs were isolated using Ficoll-Histopaque density gradient centrifugation and then cryopreserved in the vapor phase of liquid nitrogen. Purity and quantity of every magnetically sorted T cell population were checked by analytical flow cytometry. Genomic DNA was isolated from every sorted fraction and measured by UV absorbance on a Nanodrop 2000c. V has 3 bases trimmed and J has 4 bases trimmed; junction bases matching no gene number 6. Based on the germline V gene, the CDR1 and CDR2 sequences are SGHVS and FQNEAQ. The cysteine opens and the phenylalanine closes a CDR3 of 15 amino acids. Only the CDR3 region is kept as DNA, spanning 45 bases read in frame from base 1.

This entry is derived from a study of shared clonotypes between healthy human individuals (dated by TCRdb to about 2020). Study-level background: The cohort comprised a couple of women and three men aged 18 to 49 years. For each donor, CD4 naive and CD4 memory were each run on three plates, CD8 naive on two plates, and CD8 memory on one plate. Blood TCR repertoires of about five healthy adults were deeply sequenced to estimate repertoire size and the extent of clonotype sharing between individuals. To increase sequencing depth and limit assay-specific biases, TCR repertoire library preparation and sequencing were carried out by different laboratories using diverse techniques. Per donor, leukapheresis produced somewhere between about 0.85 and 8.9 billion PBMCs. Study-level results and caveats: Compared with non-shared clonotypes, clonotypes shared by all four sorted-subset donors had higher generation probabilities. Pairwise subsampling indicated that sequencing depth was expected to affect the degree of clonotype sharing among donors. Because the study included a small number of donors, the genetic and exposure-history diversity represented was limited. Across several donors, about 5.2% of naive CD4, 3% to 3.5% of naive CD8, about 2.3% of memory CD4, and under 0.45% of memory CD8 clonotypes were shared. Only blood was sampled, and tissue TCR repertoires likely differ from those in blood. Incomplete sequencing was indicated by rarefaction of sorted-subset datasets, despite the large sequencing depth. Naive subsets generally had larger estimated clonotype richness than memory subsets.

The receptor comes from a young man in good health. The sample taken for sequencing was naive CD8+ T cells sorted from blood. Taken with the paper, the label for cell subset or site translates to: CD45RA+CCR7+. Rearrangement joined TRBV7-8 to TRBJ2-7; 10 nucleotides in the junction match TRBD1. The DNA sequence is TGTGCCAGCAGCTTTCCGGGACAGGGGTCTTACGAGCAGTACTTC. Translated, this gives CASSFPGQGSYEQYF. Extended through the reference TRBV7-8 and TRBJ2-7 proteins, this CDR3 yields the full variable domain: GAGVSQSPRYKVAKRGQDVALRCDPISGHVSLFWYQQALGQGPEFLTYFQNEAQLDKSGLPSDRFFAERPEGSVSTLKIQRTQQEDSAVYLCASSFPGQGSYEQYFGPGTRLTVT.